Sequencing of this TCR beta chain was carried out in a study of blood T cell repertoires in COVID-19 (dated by TCRdb to 2020 to 2021). Looking at the study overall: Samples covering the acute and convalescent phases of COVID-19 were provided by collaborators in the United States, Italy and Spain. The material from the prospective study consisted of cDNA or gDNA derived from T cells, B-cell-depleted T cells, or PBMCs. Subjects who had been exposed to COVID-19, were actively infected with it, or had recovered from it provided the deeply sampled blood TCRbeta repertoires that made up the dataset. The repertoires were made available in a free public database intended to serve as a resource for research on the immune response to SARS-CoV-2. The samples were drawn from the first 160 participants of the ongoing ImmuneRACE study and from some 1,300 subjects provided by 6 global collaborators. A de-identified subject ID, COVID-19 status, age in years and sex were almost always included in the sample metadata. Where HLA class I and class II types were available, the types were taken from metadata supplied by the sample provider, not from assay-based typing.

Concerning this clone: What antigen it recognizes has not been identified. Base-call qualities are not available, and no considerably larger clone is one nucleotide away.

The investigation overall reported the following: How much clinical and demographic metadata was included differed by source and by participant, and the metadata was provided uncurated.

Collaborating institutions collected whole blood in K2EDTA tubes following their own protocols. Collaborator samples were shipped for TCRbeta analysis as frozen whole blood, isolated PBMCs, or DNA extracted from either sample type. TCRbeta CDR3 regions were amplified from genomic DNA using the immunoSEQ Assay, a bias-controlled multiplex PCR. The original methods were these. Within the assay, amplification of reference gene primers was used to estimate how many nucleated cells each sample contained. To quantify the absolute abundance of each unique TCRbeta CDR3 rearrangement, sequence reads were collapsed and filtered. For each sample, productive Simpson clonality was calculated by taking the square root of Simpson's diversity index across productive rearrangements. Held by TCRdb, this immuneACCESS table contains in-frame sequences only and omits some clones. Under half of the omission traces to an unresolved V gene where checked; the cause of the rest is unknown. V and J calls and clone size are given by that table; D and trimming were obtained from the DNA. This sample holds more than 45,000 clones; 75% to 90% were observed only once. The ten largest clones capture around 1.5% of the sample.

Sequencing was performed on peripheral blood. The receptor comes from a man in his 60s with acute or convalescent COVID-19.

For the CDR3, the sequence is CASSNTVEAFF. Here is the DNA: TGTGCCAGTAGTAACACAGTTGAAGCTTTCTTT. In this chain, TRBV19 is recombined with TRBJ1-1; there is no confident call for the D gene. CDR3 length: 11 amino acids, cysteine to phenylalanine. The retained sequence is limited to the CDR3, 33 bases, with the frame set at the first base. Per the germline V gene (reference sequence), LNHDA is the CDR1 and SQIVND is the CDR2. The germline ends are 7 bases apart after V is trimmed by 4 bases and J by 7 bases.